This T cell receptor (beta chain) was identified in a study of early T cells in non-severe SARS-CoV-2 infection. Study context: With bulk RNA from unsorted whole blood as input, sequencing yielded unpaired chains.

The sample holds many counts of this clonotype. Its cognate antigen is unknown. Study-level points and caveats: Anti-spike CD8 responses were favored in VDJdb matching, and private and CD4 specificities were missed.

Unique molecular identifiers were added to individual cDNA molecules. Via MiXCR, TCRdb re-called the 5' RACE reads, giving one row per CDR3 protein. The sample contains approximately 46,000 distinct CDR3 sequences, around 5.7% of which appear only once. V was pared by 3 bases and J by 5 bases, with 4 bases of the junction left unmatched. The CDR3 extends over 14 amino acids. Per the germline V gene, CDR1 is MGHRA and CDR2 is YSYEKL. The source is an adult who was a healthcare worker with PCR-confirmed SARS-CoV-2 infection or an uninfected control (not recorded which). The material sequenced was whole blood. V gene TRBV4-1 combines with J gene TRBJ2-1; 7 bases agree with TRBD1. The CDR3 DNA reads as TGCGCCAGCAGCCAGCCAGGACAGGACAATGAGCAGTTCTTC. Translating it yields CASSQPGQDNEQFF.